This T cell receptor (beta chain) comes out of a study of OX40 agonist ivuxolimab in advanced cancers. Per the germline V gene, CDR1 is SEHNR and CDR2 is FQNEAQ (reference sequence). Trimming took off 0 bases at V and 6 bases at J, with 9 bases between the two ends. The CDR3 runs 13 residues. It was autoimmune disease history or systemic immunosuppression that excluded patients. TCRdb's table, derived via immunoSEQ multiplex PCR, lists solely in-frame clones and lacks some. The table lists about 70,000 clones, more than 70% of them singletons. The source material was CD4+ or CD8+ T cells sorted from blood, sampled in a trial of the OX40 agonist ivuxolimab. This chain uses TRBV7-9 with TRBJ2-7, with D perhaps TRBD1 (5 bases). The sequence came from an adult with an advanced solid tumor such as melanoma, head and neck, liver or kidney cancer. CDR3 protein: CASSLAQGGEQYF. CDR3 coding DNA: TGTGCCAGCAGCTTAGCCCAGGGCGGCGAGCAGTACTTC.